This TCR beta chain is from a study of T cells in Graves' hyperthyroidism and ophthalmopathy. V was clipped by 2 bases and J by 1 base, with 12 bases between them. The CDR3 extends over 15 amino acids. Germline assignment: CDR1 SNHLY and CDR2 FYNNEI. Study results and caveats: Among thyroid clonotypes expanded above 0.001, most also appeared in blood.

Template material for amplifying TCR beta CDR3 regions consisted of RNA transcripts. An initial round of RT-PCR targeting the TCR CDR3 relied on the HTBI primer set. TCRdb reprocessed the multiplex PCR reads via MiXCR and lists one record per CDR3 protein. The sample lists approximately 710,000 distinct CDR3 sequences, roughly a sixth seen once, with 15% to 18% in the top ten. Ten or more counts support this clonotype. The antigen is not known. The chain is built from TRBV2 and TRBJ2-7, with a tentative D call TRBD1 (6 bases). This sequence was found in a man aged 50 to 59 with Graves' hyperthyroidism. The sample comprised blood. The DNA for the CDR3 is TGTGCCAGCAGTGAAAACCGGGACATATCCTACGAGCAGTACTTC. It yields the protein CASSENRDISYEQYF. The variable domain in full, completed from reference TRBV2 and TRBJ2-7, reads EPEVTQTPSHQVTQMGQEVILRCVPISNHLYFYWYRQILGQKVEFLVSFYNNEISEKSEIFDDQFSVERPDGSNFTLKIRSTKLEDSAMYFCASSENRDISYEQYFGPGTRLTVT.